This T cell receptor beta chain was sequenced in a study of blood T cell repertoires in COVID-19 (TCRdb year 2020). Regarding the complete study: The collaborator samples originated in the United States, Italy and Spain and spanned the acute and convalescent phases of COVID-19. The material from the prospective study consisted of cDNA or gDNA derived from T cells, B-cell-depleted T cells, or PBMCs. The dataset comprised deeply sampled blood TCRbeta repertoires from subjects exposed to, actively infected with, or recovered from COVID-19. The repertoires were released in a freely available public database meant as a resource for research on the immune response to SARS-CoV-2. The samples were drawn from two sources: the first 160 participants of the ongoing ImmuneRACE study, and fewer than 1,500 subjects contributed by 6 global collaborators. Nearly every sample came with metadata listing a de-identified subject ID, COVID-19 status, age in years and sex. Where available, HLA class I and class II types were taken from metadata supplied by the sample provider and were not determined by assay-based typing. General findings and caveats noted by the study authors: The amount of clinical and demographic metadata varied by source and participant and was provided uncurated.

TCRbeta CDR3 regions were amplified from genomic DNA using the immunoSEQ Assay, a bias-controlled multiplex PCR. As for the authors' bioinformatics: Within the assay, amplification of reference gene primers was used to estimate how many nucleated cells each sample contained. To quantify the absolute abundance of each unique TCRbeta CDR3 rearrangement, sequence reads were collapsed and filtered. For each sample, productive Simpson clonality was calculated as the square root of Simpson's diversity index over productive rearrangements. TCRdb carries this immuneACCESS record with in-frame sequences only. Its versions omit some clonotypes, under half of them owing to an unresolved V gene in the studies checked, with the rest unexplained. Clone size and the V and J calls come from that table; the DNA yielded D and trimming. The sample table contains roughly 380,000 clones; only one count was recorded for over 75% of them. Under 2% of the sample lies in the top ten.

One collaborating source in Seattle enrolled patients during active infection and followed them longitudinally through the course of disease. Whole blood was collected in K2EDTA tubes by collaborating institutions according to the institutions' own protocols. For TCRbeta analysis, collaborator samples were shipped as frozen whole blood, as isolated PBMCs, or as DNA extracted from either sample type. The CDR3 sequence holds 14 residues, the cysteine and phenylalanine included. The DNA shown is the 42-base CDR3, in frame from base 1. In the germline V gene (reference sequence), CDR1 corresponds to LNHDA and CDR2 to SQIVND. V and J are trimmed by 8 bases and 4 bases, and the gene matches miss 9 bases of the junction. Of note for this clone: Its specific antigen is unknown. There are no base qualities to consult, and no much larger clone falls within one base.

The chain employs TRBV19 and TRBJ1-1, and TRBD1 aligns with 8 junction nucleotides. The receptor was isolated from a woman between 35 and 50 years old with COVID-19, enrolled during active disease. The sample consisted of peripheral blood. CDR3 protein: CASGQGKGLTEAFF. The DNA sequence is TGTGCCAGTGGACAGGGAAAGGGCCTCACTGAAGCTTTCTTT.